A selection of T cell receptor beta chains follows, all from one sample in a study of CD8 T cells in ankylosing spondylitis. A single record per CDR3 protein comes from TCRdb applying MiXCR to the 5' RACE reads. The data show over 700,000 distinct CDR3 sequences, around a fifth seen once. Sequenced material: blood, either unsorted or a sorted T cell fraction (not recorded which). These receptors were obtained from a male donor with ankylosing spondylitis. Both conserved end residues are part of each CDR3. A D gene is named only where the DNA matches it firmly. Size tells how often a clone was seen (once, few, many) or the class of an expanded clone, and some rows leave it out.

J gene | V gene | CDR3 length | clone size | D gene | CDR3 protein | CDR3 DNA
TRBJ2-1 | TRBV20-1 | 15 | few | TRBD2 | CSATSGLAGVYEQFF | TGCAGTGCTACCTCGGGACTAGCGGGGGTCTATGAGCAGTTCTTC
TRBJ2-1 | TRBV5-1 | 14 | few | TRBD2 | CASERDPAYNEQFF | TGCGCCAGCGAGCGGGACCCGGCGTACAATGAGCAGTTCTTC
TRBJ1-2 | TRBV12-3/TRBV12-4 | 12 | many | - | CASSLKGDGYTF | TGTGCCAGCAGTTTGAAAGGGGATGGCTACACCTTC
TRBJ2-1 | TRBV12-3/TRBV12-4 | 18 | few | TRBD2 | CASSPKSGGAFSYNEQFF | TGTGCCAGCAGTCCAAAGAGCGGGGGGGCTTTCTCCTACAATGAGCAGTTCTTC
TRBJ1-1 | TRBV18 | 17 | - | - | CASSPATSRALNTEAFF | TGTGCCAGCTCACCAGCTACATCGAGGGCACTGAACACTGAAGCTTTCTTT
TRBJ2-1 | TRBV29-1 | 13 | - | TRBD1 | CSVRTGGYNEQFF | TGCAGCGTTCGAACAGGGGGCTACAATGAGCAGTTCTTC
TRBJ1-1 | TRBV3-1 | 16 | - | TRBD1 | CASSQGIGGRRTEAFF | TGTGCCAGCAGCCAAGGAATAGGGGGCAGGCGGACTGAAGCTTTCTTT
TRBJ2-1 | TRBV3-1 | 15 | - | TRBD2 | CASSQGAGLYNEQFF | TGTGCCAGCAGCCAAGGAGCGGGGCTCTACAATGAGCAGTTCTTC
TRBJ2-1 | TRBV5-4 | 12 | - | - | CASSWGGGEQFF | TGTGCCAGCAGCTGGGGGGGCGGTGAGCAGTTCTTC
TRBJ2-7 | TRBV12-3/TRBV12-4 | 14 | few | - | CASSLSLAVYEQYF | TGTGCCAGCAGTTTGTCACTAGCCGTGTACGAGCAGTACTTC
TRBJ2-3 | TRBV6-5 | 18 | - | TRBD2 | CASSSRTSGKGGPDTQYF | TGTGCCAGCAGTTCCAGGACTAGCGGAAAGGGAGGCCCAGATACGCAGTATTTT
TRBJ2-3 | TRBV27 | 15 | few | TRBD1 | CASSLWTGKTDTQYF | TGTGCCAGCAGTTTATGGACAGGGAAAACAGATACGCAGTATTTT
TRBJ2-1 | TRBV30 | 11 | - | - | CAWSVENEQFF | TGTGCCTGGAGTGTGGAAAATGAGCAGTTCTTC
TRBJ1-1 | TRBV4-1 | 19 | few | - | CASSQGGLSGGNRDTEAFF | TGCGCCAGCAGCCAAGGTGGGTTGTCCGGGGGCAATCGGGACACTGAAGCTTTCTTT
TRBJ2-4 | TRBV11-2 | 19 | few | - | CASSLKGFGGWLAKNIQYF | TGTGCCAGCAGCTTAAAGGGGTTTGGGGGGTGGCTAGCCAAAAACATTCAGTACTTC
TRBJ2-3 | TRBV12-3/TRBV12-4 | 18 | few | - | CASSRTGTLPTSTDTQYF | TGTGCCAGCAGTAGAACCGGGACCCTCCCAACTAGCACAGATACGCAGTATTTT
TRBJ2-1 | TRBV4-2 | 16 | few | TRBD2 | CASSHFGTRAYNEQFF | TGTGCCAGCAGCCATTTCGGGACTAGAGCTTACAATGAGCAGTTCTTC
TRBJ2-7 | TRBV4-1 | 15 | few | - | CASSQEKRVPYEQYF | TGCGCCAGCAGCCAAGAGAAGCGGGTCCCCTACGAGCAGTACTTC
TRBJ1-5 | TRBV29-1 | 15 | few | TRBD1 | CSVVLSGGIGQPQHF | TGCAGCGTTGTCCTCTCAGGGGGCATCGGGCAGCCCCAGCATTTT
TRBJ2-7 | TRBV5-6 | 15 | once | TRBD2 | CASTQWASGTNEQYF | TGTGCCAGCACCCAGTGGGCTAGCGGGACCAACGAGCAGTACTTC
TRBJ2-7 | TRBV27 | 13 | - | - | CASSLGSHYEQYF | TGTGCCAGCAGTTTGGGGTCTCACTACGAGCAGTACTTC
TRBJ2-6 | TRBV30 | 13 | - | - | CAWSVSGANVLTF | TGTGCCTGGAGTGTTTCTGGGGCCAACGTCCTGACTTTC
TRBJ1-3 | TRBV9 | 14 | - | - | CASSQGHPGNTIYF | TGTGCCAGCAGCCAAGGACACCCCGGGAACACCATATATTTT
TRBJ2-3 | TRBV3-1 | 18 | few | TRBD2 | CASSQGVPAGGLTDTQYF | TGTGCCAGCAGCCAAGGCGTCCCAGCGGGGGGGCTTACAGATACGCAGTATTTT
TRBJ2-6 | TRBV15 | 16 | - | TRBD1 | CATSTSQGGWANVLTF | TGTGCCACCAGCACCTCACAGGGGGGTTGGGCCAACGTCCTGACTTTC
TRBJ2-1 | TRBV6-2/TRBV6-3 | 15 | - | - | CASNRRVPPYNEQFF | TGTGCCAGCAACCGCCGGGTGCCGCCCTACAATGAGCAGTTCTTC
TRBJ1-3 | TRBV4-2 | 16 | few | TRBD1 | CASSQEKTGTINTIYF | TGTGCCAGCAGCCAGGAAAAGACAGGGACAATAAACACCATATATTTT
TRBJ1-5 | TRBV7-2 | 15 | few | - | CASSLVRTPNQPQHF | TGTGCCAGCAGCTTAGTACGGACCCCCAATCAGCCCCAGCATTTT
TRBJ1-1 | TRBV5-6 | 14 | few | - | CASSPVGGDTEAFF | TGTGCCAGCAGCCCGGTGGGGGGCGACACTGAAGCTTTCTTT
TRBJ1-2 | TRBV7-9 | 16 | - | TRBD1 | CASSPRQGIGVDGYTF | TGTGCCAGCAGCCCCAGACAGGGGATCGGGGTAGACGGCTACACCTTC
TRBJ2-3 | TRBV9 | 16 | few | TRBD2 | CASSPDPGGSRDTQYF | TGTGCCAGCAGCCCAGATCCGGGGGGGTCAAGGGATACGCAGTATTTT
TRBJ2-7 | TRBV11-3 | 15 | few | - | CASSLGAGFAAEQYF | TGTGCCAGCAGCTTAGGGGCCGGATTTGCCGCCGAGCAGTACTTC
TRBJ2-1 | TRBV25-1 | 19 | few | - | CASSELQTVSTSSYNEQFF | TGTGCCAGCAGTGAACTTCAGACAGTCTCGACCTCCTCCTACAATGAGCAGTTCTTC
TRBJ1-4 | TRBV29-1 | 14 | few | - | CSVDPGGGNEKLFF | TGCAGCGTCGACCCAGGCGGCGGTAATGAAAAACTGTTTTTT
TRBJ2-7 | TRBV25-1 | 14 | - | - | CASSALGQSDEQYF | TGTGCCAGCAGTGCCCTAGGTCAATCGGACGAGCAGTACTTC
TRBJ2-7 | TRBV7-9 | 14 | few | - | CASSLTIGAYEQYF | TGTGCCAGCAGCCTGACAATTGGCGCCTACGAGCAGTACTTC
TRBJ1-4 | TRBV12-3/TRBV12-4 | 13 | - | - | CASRVGRNEKLFF | TGTGCCAGCAGGGTGGGGAGGAATGAAAAACTGTTTTTT
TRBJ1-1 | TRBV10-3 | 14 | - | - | CAISEAEKNTEAFF | TGTGCCATCAGTGAGGCAGAGAAGAACACTGAAGCTTTCTTT